This T cell receptor (beta chain) was captured in a study of regulatory T cells in long-lasting Graves disease. Arm-PCR of CDR3 regions and iRepertoire HTBI primers were the basis on which TCR beta libraries were built. Each CDR3 protein is one row after TCRdb ran MiXCR on the multiplex PCR reads. This table holds around 450,000 distinct CDR3 sequences, approximately 16% found once. The time point: newly diagnosed GD, antithyroid drugs for less than 3 months. Construction of the TCR library relied on RNA isolated from PBMCs. The ends lost 6 bases at V and 3 bases at J; junction bases unmatched: 9. The CDR3 is 16 amino acids. Per the germline V gene, CDR1 is MDHEN and CDR2 is SYDVKM. This clonotype was seen a few times. These sequences were also reported in another study, on T cells in Graves' hyperthyroidism and ophthalmopathy. That work adds: A model built on 13 V-J features separated ophthalmopathy from stable hyperthyroidism.

The clonotype comes from a middle-aged woman with Graves disease. The chain links TRBV28 to TRBJ1-5; 9 nucleotides line up with TRBD1. Sequenced here: peripheral blood mononuclear cells (PBMCs), sampled at new diagnosis, from a patient treated with antithyroid drugs. The CDR3 DNA sequence: TGTGCCAGCAGGACACAGGGGGCGGTGTACAATCAGCCCCAGCATTTT. Translation: CASRTQGAVYNQPQHF.